This T cell receptor (beta chain) was recorded in a study of blood T cell repertoires in COVID-19. Looking at the study overall: Spain, Italy and the United States supplied samples that represented acute and convalescent COVID-19. T cells, B-cell-depleted T cells, or PBMCs provided the cDNA or gDNA that served as material.

Per the original methods: Reference gene primers were amplified, and this amplification served to estimate nucleated cell counts. TCRdb's copy holds only in-frame clones and misses some; the assay was immunoSEQ multiplex PCR. The V and J calls and clone size were taken over from that table, and D and trimming were inferred from the DNA. The data hold 100,000 to 150,000 clones, with about 70% observed a single time. Trimming pared 2 bases from V and 4 bases from J, leaving 11 bases between. CDR3 size: 16 residues. From germline, CDR1 is KGHDR and CDR2 SFDVKD. What was sequenced was peripheral blood. V gene TRBV24-1 combines with J gene TRBJ1-6; D possibly corresponds to TRBD1 (6 bases). This TCR was sampled from a man in his sixties with acute or convalescent COVID-19. The CDR3 DNA reads TGTGCCACCAGTGATTCAGGGGTGGGATATAATTCACCCCTCCACTTT. Translation: CATSDSGVGYNSPLHF.